These 19 T cell receptor beta chains were all obtained from the same sample, sequenced in a study of blood T cell repertoires in COVID-19. Measured with immunoSEQ multiplex PCR; TCRdb has only the in-frame clones, and not every one. The table shows 150,000 to 200,000 clones, with over 80% occurring only once. The sequencing sample was made of peripheral blood. The source of these receptors is a woman between 50 and 59 years old with acute or convalescent COVID-19.

The chain joins TRBV7-6 to TRBJ1-5; the D gene is possibly TRBD1 (5 bases). Germline V lookup: CDR1 SGHVS, CDR2 FNYEAQ. The CDR3 has 17 residues. Trimming pared 4 bases from V and 3 bases from J, leaving 19 bases between. The CDR3 sequence is CASSYYRIRDDNQPQHF. CDR3 nucleotides: TGTGCCAGCAGCTACTACAGGATCAGGGATGACAATCAGCCCCAGCATTTT.

This sequence joins TRBV12-5 and TRBJ1-2; weak D call: TRBD1 (6 bases). Trimming took off 3 bases at V and 5 bases at J, with 22 bases between the two ends. The germline gives CDR1 LGHNT, CDR2 FRNRAP. The CDR3 length is 17 residues. The CDR3 coding sequence is TGTGCTAGTGGTTTTCCCCCTCCCGGAGGACAGATATATGGCTACACCTTC. Protein: CASGFPPPGGQIYGYTF.

This clone was seen only once. The rearrangement joins TRBV2 to TRBJ1-5; D gene unclear. Germline CDR1 is SNHLY and CDR2 is FYNNEI. There are 15 residues in the CDR3. The germline V and J ends were trimmed by 7 bases and 1 base, with 14 bases remaining between them. CDR3 DNA sequence: TGTGCCAGCAAGGCAGCGTGGTTGAGCAATCAGCCCCAGCATTTT. Protein sequence: CASKAAWLSNQPQHF.

This clone was recorded once. The chain is built from TRBV13 and TRBJ2-3, with D tentatively TRBD2 (6 bases). Trimming removed 3 bases from V and 3 bases from J, with 10 bases in between. CDR1 is PRHDT, CDR2 FYEKMQ, per germline (reference sequence). This CDR3 spans 14 amino acids. The CDR3 DNA is TGTGCCAGCAGCTTCCGAAGCGGGACAGATACGCAGTATTTT. It specifies CASSFRSGTDTQYF.

CDR3: CASSGLQGGNEQFF. The CDR3 DNA sequence: TGTGCCAGTTCGGGCCTACAGGGGGGCAATGAGCAGTTCTTC. The chain is built from TRBV25-1 and TRBJ2-1; TRBD1 matches at 8 bases. The CDR3 runs 14 residues. Losses at the gene ends were 9 bases for V and 6 bases for J; bases not matched to a gene: 10. CDR1 and CDR2 from the germline V gene are MGHDK and SYGVNS.

V usage is TRBV5-4 and J usage is TRBJ2-1; 8 bases agree with TRBD2. V shed 4 bases and J 3 bases; nucleotides not matched to a gene: 6. The CDR3 is made up of 15 amino acids. Germline CDR1 reads SGHNT; CDR2 reads YYREEE (reference sequence). The CDR3 DNA reads TGTGCCAGCAGCCCGACTAGCGCCGACTACAATGAGCAGTTCTTC. This gives the protein CASSPTSADYNEQFF.

This chain links TRBV10-3 with TRBJ2-1, with no clear D. The CDR3 is made up of 14 amino acids. Germline CDR1 ENHRY, CDR2 SYGVKD. V dropped 0 bases and J dropped 1 base, with 4 bases sitting between them. CDR3 nucleotide sequence: TGTGCCATCAGTGAGTCCGAGTCCTACAATGAGCAGTTCTTC. Protein sequence: CAISESESYNEQFF.

In this sample, this clone turned up a few times. The gene calls are TRBV7-2 and TRBJ1-2; D is possibly TRBD1 (6 bases). Germline CDR1 reads SGHTA; CDR2 reads FQGNSA. The CDR3 has 14 amino acids. Between the trimmed V and J ends, which lost 1 base and 5 bases, there was a span of 11 bases. The CDR3 spells CASSLDWTDYGYTF. The CDR3, as DNA: TGTGCCAGCAGCTTAGATTGGACAGATTATGGCTACACCTTC.

This chain joins TRBV18 and TRBJ2-7; 11 bases are a match to TRBD2. The CDR3 extends over 15 amino acids. The germline V gene encodes CDR1 KGHSH and CDR2 LQKENI. V lost 3 bases and J lost 4; bases outside the gene matches: 5. CDR3 sequence: CASSPGTSGAYEQYF. For the CDR3, the DNA is TGTGCCAGCTCACCCGGGACTAGCGGAGCTTACGAGCAGTACTTC.

This sequence joins TRBV19 and TRBJ1-1; TRBD1 might be the D (6 bases). CDR1 and CDR2 from the germline V gene are LNHDA and SQIVND (reference sequence). V was shortened by 8 bases and J by 2 bases, with 9 bases between the two germline ends. CDR3 size: 12 residues. The CDR3, as DNA: TGTGCCAGTCTACAGGGTAACACTGAAGCTTTCTTT. As protein: CASLQGNTEAFF.

The chain carries TRBV14 and TRBJ2-7, with D tentatively TRBD1 (6 bases). Germline loops: CDR1 SGHDN, CDR2 FVKESK. The V end lost 3 bases, the J end lost 4 bases, and 19 bases lay between the germline ends. This CDR3 has 16 residues. CDR3 DNA sequence: TGTGCCAGCAGCCACACCGATAACAGGGTAATGTACGAGCAGTACTTC. Protein sequence: CASSHTDNRVMYEQYF.

This clone was seen only once. The gene calls are TRBV4-1 and TRBJ2-7, with TRBD1 identical over 9 bases. The CDR3 loop spans 15 amino acids. The V gene's germline CDR1 is MGHRA and CDR2 YSYEKL. V lost 3 bases to trimming and J lost 4 bases; unmatched junction nucleotides: 7. CDR3 loop: CASSHPGQGIYEQYF. The CDR3 DNA sequence: TGCGCCAGCAGCCACCCGGGACAGGGAATTTACGAGCAGTACTTC.

This chain links TRBV7-9 with TRBJ2-1, with 9 bases aligning to TRBD2. With V trimmed by 3 bases and J by 4 bases, 10 bases remained unmatched. The CDR3 is 17 amino acids. The germline gives CDR1 SEHNR, CDR2 FQNEAQ (reference sequence). The chain's CDR3 is CASSFWRGGLTYNEQFF. In nucleotides, the CDR3 is TGTGCCAGCAGCTTCTGGCGGGGGGGCCTAACGTACAATGAGCAGTTCTTC.

The sample holds one count of this clone. The V call is TRBV28, the J call TRBJ1-5; D gene uncertain. V was shortened by 5 bases and J by 6 bases, with 8 bases between the two germline ends. CDR3 length: 12 residues. Germline V gene lookup returns CDR1 MDHEN and CDR2 SYDVKM. CDR3 protein: CASSPPGQPQHF. CDR3 coding DNA: TGTGCCAGCAGTCCCCCCGGTCAGCCCCAGCATTTT. Drawing the rest from reference TRBV28 and TRBJ1-5, the complete variable domain is DVKVTQSSRYLVKRTGEKVFLECVQDMDHENMFWYRQDPGLGLRLIYFSYDVKMKEKGDIPEGYSVSREKKERFSLILESASTNQTSMYLCASSPPGQPQHFGDGTRLSIL.

Worth noting for this clone: At one boundary the junction diverges from the germline segment, which might be a read error. This chain links TRBV7-2 with TRBJ2-1; TRBD2 agrees at 14 bases. The CDR3 consists of 16 residues. Per the germline V gene, CDR1 is SGHTA and CDR2 is FQGNSA. The CDR3 sequence is CASSSVWTSGGLERFF. In DNA, the CDR3 is TGTGCCAGCAGCTCGGTCTGGACTAGCGGGGGGCTTGAGCGGTTCTTC.

The genes are TRBV2 and TRBJ1-5; D call uncertain. The CDR3 extends over 11 amino acids. Germline V gene data show CDR1 as SNHLY and CDR2 as FYNNEI. Trimming pared 5 bases from V and 12 bases from J, leaving 11 bases between. The CDR3 DNA reads TGTGCCAGCAGTTATGACGGACTCCAGCATTTT. Translation gives CASSYDGLQHF.

The rearrangement joins TRBV24-1 to TRBJ2-3; perhaps TRBD2 as D (5 bases). Trimming left V 5 bases short and J 4 bases short, with 18 bases between. The CDR3 length is 16 residues. Germline CDR1 and CDR2: KGHDR and SFDVKD. Here the CDR3 DNA reads TGTGCCACCAGTGGGGCTCGTCCCTCCGGGGCAGATACGCAGTATTTT. This gives the protein CATSGARPSGADTQYF.

The CDR3 DNA reads TGCAGTGCTAGTAGAGGGACAGACACCATATATTTT. It is translated as CSASRGTDTIYF. The rearrangement joins TRBV20-1 to TRBJ1-3; 7 bases are shared with TRBD1. Germline V CDR1 and CDR2: DFQATT, SNEGSKA (reference sequence). This CDR3 spans 12 amino acids. With V trimmed by 3 bases and J by 8 bases, 4 bases remained unmatched.

V is TRBV10-3 and J is TRBJ1-2; TRBD1 agrees at 7 bases. The CDR3 has 15 residues. V lost 0 bases and J lost 2; bases outside the gene matches: 3. CDR1 and CDR2 from the germline V gene are ENHRY and SYGVKD. CDR3 residues: CAISESSGQNYGYTF. The CDR3 DNA is TGTGCCATCAGTGAGTCATCGGGACAGAACTATGGCTACACCTTC.